The 12 T cell receptor beta chains in this list originate from one sample, sequenced in a study of a mutant IDH1 vaccine in newly diagnosed glioma. No cognate antigen is known for these TCRs. Time point indicated: week 35, safety follow-up. Alongside topical imiquimod, each dose of vaccine comprised 300 ug of mutant IDH1 20-mer peptide. TCRdb keeps only in-frame clones here, not all; method: immunoSEQ multiplex PCR. The table lists about 68,000 clones, approximately 84% of them singletons. This material consisted of PBMCs, taken from a glioma patient whose treatment included an IDH1 peptide vaccine. The receptors originated from a man aged 18 to 29 with glioma.

The chain employs TRBV9 and TRBJ2-5; D uncertain. Germline CDR1 SGDLS, CDR2 YYNGEE. V was trimmed by 0 bases and J by 7 bases, leaving 16 bases between them. The CDR3 is 15 residues long. The CDR3 nucleotides are TGTGCCAGCAGCGTAGACGGGCTCGTGAAGGGGACCCAGTACTTC. Residues: CASSVDGLVKGTQYF.

This chain uses TRBV4-3 with TRBJ2-2; D may correspond to TRBD1 or TRBD2 (5 bases each). Trimming stripped 1 base from V and 5 bases from J, with 17 bases between. This CDR3 contains 17 residues. Germline V CDR1 and CDR2: LGHNA, YSLEER. This CDR3 is CASSQGPGAELTGELFF. Written as DNA, the CDR3 is TGCGCCAGCAGCCAAGGTCCCGGGGCTGAGCTAACCGGGGAGCTGTTTTTT.

The chain has TRBV7-2 and TRBJ2-5, with 11 bases matching TRBD1. Germline V gives CDR1 SGHTA, CDR2 FQGNSA. The CDR3 sequence is 16 residues long. Losses at the gene ends were 5 bases for V and 7 bases for J; bases not matched to a gene: 12. The CDR3 nucleotides are TGTGCCAGCAGCAAAGGGTTGGACAGGGGGCAGGGGACCCAGTACTTC. Encoded protein: CASSKGLDRGQGTQYF.

The J gene is TRBJ2-7, the V gene TRBV7-9; no clear D. The CDR3 has 12 amino acids. From germline, CDR1 is SEHNR and CDR2 FQNEAQ (reference sequence). The V end lost 2 bases, the J end lost 7 bases, and 9 bases lay between the germline ends. For the CDR3, the DNA is TGTGCCAGCAGCTTATGGACGCGGGAGCAGTACTTC. Its translation: CASSLWTREQYF.

This clone was counted a single time. For the CDR3, the DNA is TGTGCCAGCAGCGCCCGGGGACAGGTGAACACCGGGGAGCTGTTTTTT. It specifies CASSARGQVNTGELFF. The gene calls are TRBV9 and TRBJ2-2; 8 bases are shared with TRBD1. The length of the CDR3 is 16 residues. Germline CDR1 and CDR2: SGDLS and YYNGEE. With 3 bases clipped from V and 1 base from J, the junction kept 5 bases outside the gene matches. Full variable domain (remainder filled in from reference TRBV9 and TRBJ2-2): DSGVTQTPKHLITATGQRVTLRCSPRSGDLSVYWYQQSLDQGLQFLIQYYNGEERAKGNILERFSAQQFPDLHSELNLSSLELGDSALYFCASSARGQVNTGELFFGEGSRLTVL.

This clone has only one observation. The DNA for the CDR3 is TGTGCCAGCAGTTTTCCTTCTGAAGCTTTCTTT. Amino acids: CASSFPSEAFF. V gene TRBV28 combines with J gene TRBJ1-1; D is ambiguous. V was cut by 3 bases and J by 6 bases, with 5 bases left in between. The CDR3 is made up of 11 amino acids. CDR1 and CDR2 from the germline V gene are MDHEN and SYDVKM.

The rearrangement joins TRBV7-2 to TRBJ2-1, with TRBD2 identical over 9 bases. V was pared by 1 base and J by 3 bases, with 4 bases of the junction left unmatched. The CDR3 is made up of 16 amino acids. Germline CDR1 and CDR2: SGHTA and FQGNSA. The CDR3 protein is CASSLESGGNYNEQFF. The CDR3 DNA reads TGTGCCAGCAGCTTAGAGAGCGGGGGGAACTACAATGAGCAGTTCTTC.

The CDR3: CASSFLGLAGGGQFF. CDR3 nucleotides: TGTGCCAGCAGCTTCCTGGGACTAGCGGGAGGGGGGCAGTTCTTC. The chain combines TRBV7-2 with TRBJ2-1, with 16 bases aligning to TRBD2. J was trimmed by 12 bases and V by 3 bases; bases with no gene match: 5. The germline CDR1 and CDR2 sequences are SGHTA and FQGNSA. The CDR3 has 15 residues. Variable domain in full (rest from reference TRBV7-2 and TRBJ2-1): GAGVSQSPSNKVTEKGKDVELRCDPISGHTALYWYRQSLGQGLEFLIYFQGNSAPDKSGLPSDRFSAERTGGSVSTLTIQRTQQEDSAVYLCASSFLGLAGGGQFFGPGTRLTVL.

The chain combines TRBV29-1 with TRBJ2-1; D gene unclear. The CDR3 loop spans 11 amino acids. CDR1 and CDR2 from the germline V gene are SQVTM and ANQGSEA. V lost 5 bases and J 10 bases, leaving 12 bases between the germline ends. The CDR3 DNA is TGCAGCGTTCTGGGGTTCGGGGAGCAGTTCTTC. It codes for CSVLGFGEQFF.

V and J are TRBV12-5 and TRBJ2-5, with 10 bases identical to TRBD2. The CDR3 has 16 amino acids. V was pared by 5 bases and J by 2 bases, with 8 bases of the junction left unmatched. The V gene's germline CDR1 is LGHNT and CDR2 FRNRAP. Here the CDR3 reads CASGLGGAGGQETQYF. The CDR3 coding sequence is TGTGCTAGTGGTCTGGGGGGAGCGGGGGGGCAAGAGACCCAGTACTTC.

The chain is built from TRBV7-2 and TRBJ2-7; no reliable D call. Looked up from germline, CDR1 is SGHTA and CDR2 is FQGNSA. The CDR3 consists of 14 residues. V was clipped by 1 base and J by 0 bases, with 7 bases between them. The CDR3 DNA sequence: TGTGCCAGCAGCTTAGATGCATACTCCTACGAGCAGTACTTC. Translating it yields CASSLDAYSYEQYF.

This chain connects TRBV5-6 to TRBJ2-6, with a possible D match to TRBD2 (5 bases). The germline CDR1 and CDR2 sequences are SGHDT and YYEEEE. V lost 0 bases and J 0 bases, leaving 10 bases between the germline ends. This CDR3 has 17 amino acids. CDR3: CASSLAGWRSGANVLTF. The CDR3 DNA is TGTGCCAGCAGCTTGGCGGGGTGGCGCTCTGGGGCCAACGTCCTGACTTTC. The full variable domain, with the rest looked up from reference TRBV5-6 and TRBJ2-6, is DAGVTQSPTHLIKTRGQQVTLRCSPKSGHDTVSWYQQALGQGPQFIFQYYEEEERQRGNFPDRFSGHQFPNYSSELNVNALLLGDSALYLCASSLAGWRSGANVLTFGAGSRLTVL.